This T cell receptor beta chain stems from a study of T cell repertoires in cytomegalovirus infection. Turning to the study itself: Indications of both CMV infection and matching HLA type were provided by public TCR beta signatures.

This CDR3 has 14 amino acids. The ends lost 5 bases at V and 3 bases at J; junction bases unmatched: 6. Germline assignment: CDR1 SEHNR and CDR2 FQNEAQ (reference sequence). TCRdb passed the reads through MiXCR, listing each CDR3 protein once. The sample carries around 900,000 distinct CDR3 sequences, around 30% recorded once. This clonotype has at least ten counts. What it recognizes is unknown. This TCR was recovered from a human donor in good health (CMV status not recorded). Some clones in this sample may be carry-over from other donors' samples. Material: cultured CD8+ T cells from PBMCs, obtained from culture after CMV antigen stimulation. This chain connects TRBV7-9 to TRBJ1-2; 7 bases map to TRBD1. CDR3 residues: CASSPGTAYYGYTF. The CDR3 nucleotides are TGTGCCAGCAGCCCGGGGACAGCTTACTATGGCTACACCTTC.